Here is one T cell receptor (beta chain) with its context. Its target is unknown. V was pared by 2 bases and J by 5 bases, with 6 bases of the junction left unmatched. Germline CDR1 reads SGHNT; CDR2 reads YYREEE (reference sequence). This CDR3 is 15 amino acids long. These data originate in a study of CD4 T cells in relation to SARS-CoV-2 and coronaviruses. Overall study context: Controls used an HIV-1 Nef peptide pool or no peptide. Shared crossreactive spike epitopes were mapped to their HLA restriction.

CD4+ T cells from unexposed donors were obtained before the COVID-19 pandemic (2011-2018). Isolation of CD4+ T cells took place after roughly nine days in culture. As cell numbers allowed, unexposed-donor CD4+ T cells faced SARS-CoV-2 S/N and four cold-coronavirus spikes. TCRdb's table, derived via immunoSEQ multiplex PCR, lists solely in-frame clones and lacks some. The repertoire holds tens of thousands of clones, around three quarters seen once, with about 15% in the top ten. Study findings and constraints: About 64% of donors had memory CD4+ clonotypes crossrecognizing SARS-CoV-2 and common cold coronavirus spike.

This chain uses TRBV5-4 with TRBJ2-5; 10 nucleotides agree with TRBD2. This receptor was identified in a human donor in good health. The specimen was CD4+ T cells from PBMCs, cultured in vitro. CDR3 nucleotides: TGTGCCAGCAGCTTAGCGGGGGGGCGCGGGGAGACCCAGTACTTC. Amino acid sequence: CASSLAGGRGETQYF.